A selection of T cell receptor beta chains follows, all from one sample in a study of T cell responses to AZD1222 COVID-19 vaccine. Using immunoSEQ multiplex PCR, the repertoire was profiled, and TCRdb retains in-frame clones only, with some absent. The sample holds 89,000 or so clones, 70% to 90% seen once. Sequences were derived from peripheral blood, sampled on day 0 of AZD1222 vaccination. These receptors were taken from an adult in good health. CDR3s include the opening cysteine and the closing phenylalanine or tryptophan. For some rows the clone size is stated as once, few or many, or as a class when expanded; others skip it.

clone_size: NA; v_call: TRBV11-2; j_call: TRBJ1-2; cdr3_aa: CASSPLSTRENYGYTF
clone_size: NA; v_call: TRBV5-1; j_call: TRBJ1-5; cdr3_aa: CASSFDRPPLHF
clone_size: NA; v_call: TRBV5-1; j_call: TRBJ2-2; cdr3_aa: CASSLAGIAGTGELFF
clone_size: few; v_call: TRBV27; j_call: TRBJ1-1; cdr3_aa: CASSLVGGPEAFF
clone_size: NA; v_call: TRBV7-6; j_call: TRBJ1-2; cdr3_aa: CASSLAGQGGDGYTF
clone_size: NA; v_call: TRBV7-2; j_call: TRBJ2-5; cdr3_aa: CASSPLAGGGETQYF
clone_size: once; v_call: TRBV7-9; j_call: TRBJ1-1; cdr3_aa: CASSPPPGNTEAFF
clone_size: NA; v_call: TRBV28; j_call: TRBJ1-1; cdr3_aa: CASSSQGAHTEAFF
clone_size: NA; v_call: TRBV6-5; j_call: TRBJ2-5; cdr3_aa: CASSSTSFEETQYF
clone_size: once; v_call: TRBV7-2; j_call: TRBJ1-1; cdr3_aa: CASSLAILSTEAFF
clone_size: few; v_call: TRBV7-2; j_call: TRBJ1-5; cdr3_aa: CASSSGTPNQPQHF
clone_size: NA; v_call: TRBV30; j_call: TRBJ2-6; cdr3_aa: CAWSHSSGANVLTF
clone_size: NA; v_call: TRBV18; j_call: TRBJ2-7; cdr3_aa: CASSPAGGPYEQYF
clone_size: once; v_call: TRBV18; j_call: TRBJ2-1; cdr3_aa: CASSRNEGQHNEQFF
clone_size: NA; v_call: TRBV3-1/TRBV3-2; j_call: TRBJ1-5; cdr3_aa: CASSTTRTGDQPQHF
clone_size: NA; v_call: TRBV27; j_call: TRBJ2-7; cdr3_aa: CASSLSSGQGYEQYF
clone_size: NA; v_call: TRBV5-4; j_call: TRBJ2-3; cdr3_aa: CASSLGGGIGADTQYF
clone_size: NA; v_call: TRBV3-1/TRBV3-2; j_call: TRBJ1-6; cdr3_aa: CASSHHPGGLESPLHF
clone_size: NA; v_call: TRBV3-1/TRBV3-2; j_call: TRBJ1-2; cdr3_aa: CASSQEGEVYGYTF
clone_size: once; v_call: TRBV2; j_call: TRBJ2-6; cdr3_aa: CASRGRPGGASGGANVLTF
clone_size: NA; v_call: TRBV28; j_call: TRBJ2-7; cdr3_aa: CASSRTGGTYEQYF
clone_size: NA; v_call: TRBV14; j_call: TRBJ1-1; cdr3_aa: CASSQTLDTEAFF
clone_size: NA; v_call: TRBV25-1; j_call: TRBJ2-7; cdr3_aa: CARIKGLAGSYEQYF
clone_size: NA; v_call: TRBV28; j_call: TRBJ1-5; cdr3_aa: CASSLQLNQPQHF
clone_size: NA; v_call: TRBV28; j_call: TRBJ2-7; cdr3_aa: CASSLILVPYEQYF
clone_size: NA; v_call: TRBV5-1; j_call: TRBJ1-1; cdr3_aa: CASSLDSPVDTEAFF
clone_size: NA; v_call: TRBV5-8; j_call: TRBJ2-3; cdr3_aa: CASPPIRGADTQYF
clone_size: NA; v_call: TRBV5-1; j_call: TRBJ2-3; cdr3_aa: CASSLDGSSGFDTQYF
clone_size: few; v_call: TRBV5-1; j_call: TRBJ1-1; cdr3_aa: CASTLDWGGSTEAFF
clone_size: NA; v_call: TRBV6-5; j_call: TRBJ2-1; cdr3_aa: CASSYSLVSPYEQFF
clone_size: NA; v_call: TRBV7-9; j_call: TRBJ1-4; cdr3_aa: CASSLGIGGEKLFF
clone_size: NA; v_call: TRBV24-1; j_call: TRBJ1-3; cdr3_aa: CDRGGPSGNTIYF
clone_size: NA; v_call: TRBV4-1; j_call: TRBJ2-7; cdr3_aa: CASSQDSTGSVNPGLTYEQYF
clone_size: NA; v_call: TRBV9; j_call: TRBJ2-1; cdr3_aa: CASSPRRTSGSGLFF
clone_size: NA; v_call: TRBV5-1; j_call: TRBJ1-4; cdr3_aa: CASSMRRTTNEKLFF
clone_size: NA; v_call: TRBV28; j_call: TRBJ2-7; cdr3_aa: CASSAPPLHGYEQYF
clone_size: NA; v_call: TRBV19; j_call: TRBJ1-5; cdr3_aa: CASSIVRLGSNQPQHF
clone_size: NA; v_call: TRBV28; j_call: TRBJ2-5; cdr3_aa: CASSSGTGGETQYF